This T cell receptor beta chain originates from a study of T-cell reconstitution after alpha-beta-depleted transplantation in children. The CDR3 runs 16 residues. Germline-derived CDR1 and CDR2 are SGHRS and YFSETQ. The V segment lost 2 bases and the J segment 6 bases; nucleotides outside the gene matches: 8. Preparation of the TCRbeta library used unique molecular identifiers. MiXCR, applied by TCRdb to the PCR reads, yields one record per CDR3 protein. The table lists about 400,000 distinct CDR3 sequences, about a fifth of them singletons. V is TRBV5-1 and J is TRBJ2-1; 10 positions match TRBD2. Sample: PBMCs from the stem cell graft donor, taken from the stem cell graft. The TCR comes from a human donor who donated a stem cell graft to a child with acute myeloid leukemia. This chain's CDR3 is CASSFLPSGRANEQFF. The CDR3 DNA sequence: TGCGCCAGCAGCTTCCTACCAAGCGGGAGGGCCAATGAGCAGTTCTTC. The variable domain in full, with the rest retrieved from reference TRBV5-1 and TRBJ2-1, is KAGVTQTPRYLIKTRGQQVTLSCSPISGHRSVSWYQQTPGQGLQFLFEYFSETQRNKGNFPGRFSGRQFSNSRSEMNVSTLELGDSALYLCASSFLPSGRANEQFFGPGTRLTVL.